The entry that follows covers one TCR beta chain sequence. Its antigen remains unknown. In the library, individual cDNA molecules carried attached unique molecular identifiers. In TCRdb, the 5' RACE reads were re-called with MiXCR into one record per CDR3 protein. The sample shows tens of thousands of distinct CDR3 sequences, roughly 10% of them seen only once. The sample belongs to a study of early T cells in non-severe SARS-CoV-2 infection. Overall study context: Sequencing was performed on bulk RNA from unsorted whole blood, leaving chains unpaired.

Study results and limitations: Anti-spike CD8 responses were favored by VDJdb matching, which missed private and CD4 specificities.

The TCR originated in an adult who was a healthcare worker with PCR-confirmed SARS-CoV-2 infection or an uninfected control (not recorded which). Sequenced input: whole blood.

In DNA form, the CDR3 reads TGTGCCTCCTCCGACGGGGTGGGAGATACGCAGTATTTT. It specifies CASSDGVGDTQYF. The rearrangement joins TRBV18 to TRBJ2-3; TRBD2 is a possible D gene (5 bases). This CDR3 comprises 13 residues. CDR1 KGHSH and CDR2 LQKENI come from the germline V gene. V was cut by 11 bases and J by 5 bases, with 17 bases left in between. Filled out from reference TRBV18 and TRBJ2-3, the complete variable domain reads NAGVMQNPRHLVRRRGQEARLRCSPMKGHSHVYWYRQLPEEGLKFMVYLQKENIIDESGMPKERFSAEFPKEGPSILRIQQVVRGDSAAYFCASSDGVGDTQYFGPGTRLTVL.